The T cell receptor beta chain described here comes from a study of blood T cells in healthy people across ages. As to this clonotype: A junction boundary mismatches the germline segment, possibly from a read error.

Germline values: CDR1 SGHDN, CDR2 FVKESK. The CDR3 extends over 13 amino acids. With a J-beta primer mix and a sample-barcoded 5' primer, a second PCR ran 7 to 11 cycles. TCRdb ran MiXCR on the 5' RACE reads and lists one entry per CDR3 protein. The table lists around 1,000,000 distinct CDR3 sequences, under 30% of them singletons. The data were also submitted as part of a second study, on T cells of mothers and their children.

The clonotype was recovered from a girl between 2 and 10 years old in good health. The chain couples TRBV14 to TRBJ2-5; D unclear. The sample comprised blood. This CDR3 reads CASSQGSQGTQYF. Here the CDR3 DNA reads TGTGCCAGCAGCCAAGGGAGCCAAGGGACCCAGTACTTC.